Listed below are T cell receptor beta chains from one sample, sequenced in a study of cytomegalovirus exposure and HLA in healthy donors. Assay used: immunoSEQ multiplex PCR; TCRdb lists only in-frame clones, some missing. This sample contains about 39,000 clones. The source material was PBMCs. The receptors shown here come from a male donor in good health and CMV-seronegative. The conserved cysteine and the conserved F or W are not part of the CDR3 here.

TRBV10-2 ASREAGESYEQY
TRBV28 ASSLAGAVYEQY
TRBV11-2 ASSLGDTNSPLH
TRBV20-1 SAAKLR
TRBV6-1 ASSEQGEGEKLF
TRBV30 AWSAGLVYEQY
TRBV6-1 ASKPTGYEQY
TRBV27 QSQGTAYRTDTQY
TRBV27 ASSFQISGVYSEQF
TRBV25-1 ASSVWTEDAGELF
TRBV5-1 ASSSGQLAKNIQY
TRBV6-4 ASSEDSDGEQF
TRBV5-4 ASRGRGSSPLH
TRBV4-1 ASSQQRGGAEQF
TRBV11-2 ASSLGRGSYGYT
TRBV5-1 ASSLATDAYEQY
TRBV19 ASARQGATYEQY
TRBV7-6 ASSERGDQETQY